Reported below is one T cell receptor (beta chain). PCR primers comprised 60 Vbeta and 13 Jbeta primers. Generated by immunoSEQ multiplex PCR, the TCRdb table keeps only in-frame clones and is missing some. The table has approximately 180,000 clones, nearly 80% seen once. The trim removed 0 bases at V and 4 bases at J, leaving 11 bases unmatched. Germline V gene lookup returns CDR1 MGHRA and CDR2 YSYEKL. The CDR3 runs to 17 residues. The sample originates from a study of cytomegalovirus exposure and HLA in healthy donors. V is TRBV4-1 and J is TRBJ2-7, with 8 bases aligning to TRBD1. The specimen was PBMCs. The sequence came from a man aged 40-55 years in good health and CMV-seropositive. The CDR3 loop reads CASSQDLRTGSWYEQYF. CDR3 in DNA: TGCGCCAGCAGCCAAGATCTACGGACAGGGAGCTGGTACGAGCAGTACTTC.